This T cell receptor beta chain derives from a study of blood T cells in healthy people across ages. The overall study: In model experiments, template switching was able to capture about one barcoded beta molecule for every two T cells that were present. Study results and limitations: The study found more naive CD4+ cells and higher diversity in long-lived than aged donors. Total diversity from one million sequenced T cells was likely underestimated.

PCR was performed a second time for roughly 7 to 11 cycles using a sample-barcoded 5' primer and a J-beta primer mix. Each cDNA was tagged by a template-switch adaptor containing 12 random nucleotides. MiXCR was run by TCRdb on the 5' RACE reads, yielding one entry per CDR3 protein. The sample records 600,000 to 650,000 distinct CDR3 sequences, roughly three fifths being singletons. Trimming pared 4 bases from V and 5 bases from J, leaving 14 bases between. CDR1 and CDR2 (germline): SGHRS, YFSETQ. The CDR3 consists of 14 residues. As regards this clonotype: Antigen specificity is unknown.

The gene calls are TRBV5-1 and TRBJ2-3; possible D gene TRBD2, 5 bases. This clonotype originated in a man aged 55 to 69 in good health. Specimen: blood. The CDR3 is CASSRSRGRDTQYF. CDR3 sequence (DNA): TGCGCCAGCAGCCGGTCCCGGGGAAGAGATACGCAGTATTTT. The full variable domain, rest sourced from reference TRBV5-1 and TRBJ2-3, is KAGVTQTPRYLIKTRGQQVTLSCSPISGHRSVSWYQQTPGQGLQFLFEYFSETQRNKGNFPGRFSGRQFSNSRSEMNVSTLELGDSALYLCASSRSRGRDTQYFGPGTRLTVL.